What follows are 14 T cell receptor beta chains derived from one specimen sequenced in a study of regulatory T cells in long-lasting Graves disease. Through Arm-PCR of CDR3 regions and iRepertoire HTBI primers, TCR beta libraries were built. MiXCR, run by TCRdb on the multiplex PCR reads, gives a single entry per CDR3 protein. In the table there are some 490,000 distinct CDR3 sequences, about 11% of which are singletons. Time point indicated: newly diagnosed GD, antithyroid drugs for less than 3 months. Construction of the TCR library relied on RNA isolated from PBMCs. The data were also submitted as part of a second study, on T cells in Graves' hyperthyroidism and ophthalmopathy.

The specimen comprised peripheral blood mononuclear cells (PBMCs), sampled at new diagnosis, from a patient treated with antithyroid drugs. These TCRs come from a woman in her 30s with Graves disease.

The table lists this clonotype with many counts. The genes are TRBV20-1 and TRBJ1-1; D call uncertain. CDR1 and CDR2 (germline): DFQATT, SNEGSKA (reference sequence). With 1 base removed from V and 2 bases from J, the gap between germline ends came to 14 bases. The CDR3 spans 15 residues. The CDR3 loop is CSARAQRRSNTEAFF. CDR3 bases: TGCAGTGCTAGAGCTCAGAGACGGTCTAACACTGAAGCTTTCTTT.

This clonotype occurred a few times. The chain joins TRBV7-3 to TRBJ2-2; 9 nucleotides align to TRBD2. The CDR3 is 16 residues long. The V gene's germline CDR1 is SGHTA and CDR2 FQGTGA. Germline trimming cut 5 bases from V and 5 bases from J; bases unmatched to any gene: 9. This CDR3 is CASSPRGLAPTGELFF. In DNA form, the CDR3 reads TGTGCCAGCAGCCCCCGGGGACTAGCTCCTACCGGGGAGCTGTTTTTT. Using reference TRBV7-3 and TRBJ2-2 for the parts outside the CDR3, the full variable domain is GAGVSQTPSNKVTEKGKYVELRCDPISGHTALYWYRQSLGQGPEFLIYFQGTGAADDSGLPNDRFFAVRPEGSVSTLKIQRTERGDSAVYLCASSPRGLAPTGELFFGEGSRLTVL.

This clonotype was picked up many times. V and J are TRBV7-9 and TRBJ2-1, with 13 positions matching TRBD2. The germline V gene encodes CDR1 SEHNR and CDR2 FQNEAQ (reference sequence). The CDR3 extends over 17 amino acids. With 8 bases clipped from V and 0 bases from J, the junction kept 7 bases outside the gene matches. The CDR3 DNA is TGTGCCAGCGTCGGGACTAGCGGGACCGGCTCCTACAATGAGCAGTTCTTC. The encoded protein is CASVGTSGTGSYNEQFF. Full variable domain (outside the CDR3, taken from reference TRBV7-9 and TRBJ2-1): DTGVSQNPRHKITKRGQNVTFRCDPISEHNRLYWYRQTLGQGPEFLTYFQNEAQLEKSRLLSDRFSAERPKGSFSTLEIQRTEQGDSAMYLCASVGTSGTGSYNEQFFGPGTRLTVL.

This clonotype was seen many times. The chain recombines TRBV29-1 with TRBJ2-2; 7 bases line up with TRBD2. Germline CDR1 and CDR2: SQVTM and ANQGSEA. J lost 0 bases, V lost 6 bases, and 10 bases had no gene match. CDR3 size: 16 residues. The CDR3 here is CSVVGAGRSNTGELFF. The CDR3, as DNA: TGCAGCGTCGTCGGAGCGGGAAGGTCGAACACCGGGGAGCTGTTTTTT.

This chain links TRBV28 with TRBJ1-1; 9 bases align to TRBD1. Germline V lookup: CDR1 MDHEN, CDR2 SYDVKM. V lost 8 bases, J lost 3 bases, and 13 bases stayed unmatched. This CDR3 region has 16 residues. The CDR3 loop is CASSTGGVTRYTEAFF. Here the CDR3 DNA reads TGTGCCAGCTCGACAGGGGGTGTCACGAGGTACACTGAAGCTTTCTTT.

This clonotype was seen a few times. V and J are TRBV7-9 and TRBJ2-7, with D perhaps matching TRBD2 (5 bases). Germline loops: CDR1 SEHNR, CDR2 FQNEAQ (reference sequence). V was pared by 5 bases and J by 2 bases, with 16 bases between. The CDR3 covers 15 residues. The CDR3 nucleotides are TGTGCCAGCAGCAAAGAACTAGTTTCGGCCTACGAGCAGTACTTC. Translated: CASSKELVSAYEQYF.

This clonotype has at least ten counts. A single base separates this from a much larger clone, so it may be a read error. The chain uses TRBV6-1 and TRBJ1-1; D perhaps matches TRBD1 (6 bases). Germline V CDR1 and CDR2: MNHNS, SASEGT. V was trimmed by 6 bases and J by 1 base, leaving 9 bases between them. The CDR3 totals 13 residues. CDR3 in amino acids: CASRVQGNTEAFF. The DNA of the CDR3 is TGTGCCAGCAGGGTACAGGGGAACACTGAAGCTTTCTTT.

The chain's CDR3 is CASRQTGAIKPQHF. CDR3 in DNA: TGTGCCAGCAGGCAGACAGGGGCAATCAAGCCCCAGCATTTT. The J gene is TRBJ1-5, the V gene TRBV6-1; 8 bases align to TRBD1. CDR1 MNHNS and CDR2 SASEGT come from the germline V gene. With V trimmed by 6 bases and J by 8 bases, 9 bases remained unmatched. The CDR3 has 14 residues.

The chain joins TRBV2 to TRBJ1-1; TRBD1 aligns across 9 bases. V lost 6 bases and J lost 5; bases outside the gene matches: 7. Germline CDR1 SNHLY, CDR2 FYNNEI. This CDR3 contains 14 residues. Here the CDR3 reads CASSTGTGHTEAFF. CDR3 coding DNA: TGTGCCAGCAGCACCGGGACAGGGCATACTGAAGCTTTCTTT. The whole variable domain, remainder taken from reference TRBV2 and TRBJ1-1, is EPEVTQTPSHQVTQMGQEVILRCVPISNHLYFYWYRQILGQKVEFLVSFYNNEISEKSEIFDDQFSVERPDGSNFTLKIRSTKLEDSAMYFCASSTGTGHTEAFFGQGTRLTVV.

Ten or more counts support this clonotype. V gene TRBV7-2 combines with J gene TRBJ2-1; the D gene is possibly TRBD2 (5 bases). There are 15 residues in the CDR3. Trimming pared 5 bases from V and 2 bases from J, leaving 13 bases between. The V gene's germline CDR1 is SGHTA and CDR2 FQGNSA. The CDR3 region has the DNA TGTGCCAGCAGCCTAGGGAGACATACCTACAATGAGCAGTTCTTC. As protein: CASSLGRHTYNEQFF.

The chain couples TRBV9 to TRBJ2-1, with D possibly matching TRBD2 (5 bases). Looked up from germline, CDR1 is SGDLS and CDR2 is YYNGEE. Trimming removed 0 bases from V and 9 bases from J, with 10 bases in between. The CDR3 runs 13 residues. CDR3 DNA: TGTGCCAGCAGCGTAGAAGGACTCGTTGAGCAGTTCTTC. Amino acids: CASSVEGLVEQFF.

Ten or more counts support this clonotype. One end of the junction fails to match germline, which may point to a read error. The chain employs TRBV7-9 and TRBJ1-2, with D tentatively TRBD1 (6 bases). The CDR3 extends over 12 amino acids. CDR1 SEHNR and CDR2 FQNEAQ come from the germline V gene (reference sequence). Here the CDR3 reads CASSPRDGTIYF. The CDR3 nucleotides are TGTGCCAGCAGCCCTCGGGACGGGACAATTTACTTC. Together with reference TRBV7-9 and TRBJ1-2, the CDR3 gives the full variable domain: DTGVSQNPRHKITKRGQNVTFRCDPISEHNRLYWYRQTLGQGPEFLTYFQNEAQLEKSRLLSDRFSAERPKGSFSTLEIQRTEQGDSAMYLCASSPRDGTIYFGSGTRLTVV.

The sample holds many counts of this clonotype. For the CDR3, the DNA is TGCAGTGCCCCAAGGACCTCGAACACTGAAGCTTTCTTT. Protein product: CSAPRTSNTEAFF. The chain employs TRBV20-1 and TRBJ1-1, with D unresolved. The CDR3 has 13 amino acids. Germline loops: CDR1 DFQATT, CDR2 SNEGSKA (reference sequence). V lost 6 bases to trimming and J lost 1 base, with 12 bases between them.

This clonotype occurred many times. The chain uses TRBV20-1 and TRBJ2-5; D is possibly TRBD1 (5 bases). Trimming removed 2 bases from V and 4 bases from J, with 8 bases in between. The germline V gene has CDR1 DFQATT and CDR2 SNEGSKA (reference sequence). The CDR3 has 12 amino acids. The CDR3: CSARYGAETQYF. The CDR3, as DNA: TGCAGTGCTAGATATGGGGCAGAGACCCAGTACTTC.